This TCR beta chain was identified in a study of cytomegalovirus exposure and HLA in healthy donors. V was trimmed by 5 bases and J by 4 bases, leaving 10 bases between them. CDR1 is SGHDT and CDR2 is YYEEEE in the germline V gene. The CDR3 covers 12 residues. Study-level results: Evidence from a later analysis indicated that most CMV-associated TCR beta chains looked HLA-restricted. A link between a missense DCLRE1C variant and TCR beta V- and J-gene trimming emerged from a later analysis.

The study ran its PCR with 60 Vbeta and 13 Jbeta primers. The protocol was immunoSEQ multiplex PCR, while the TCRdb copy is restricted to in-frame clones and leaves out a portion. This table has about 160,000 clones, 70% to 85% appearing once. As for this clone: Its antigen is undetermined.

The chain is built from TRBV5-6 and TRBJ2-7; the D gene is possibly TRBD1 (5 bases). The source is a male donor in good health and CMV-seronegative. The specimen sequenced was PBMCs. The CDR3 sequence: CASSSQGYEQYF. CDR3 nucleotide sequence: TGTGCCAGCAGTTCGCAGGGATACGAGCAGTACTTC.